What follows are 14 T cell receptor beta chains derived from one specimen sequenced in a study of cytomegalovirus exposure and HLA in healthy donors. In the PCR, 60 Vbeta and 13 Jbeta primers were used. The table came from immunoSEQ multiplex PCR; TCRdb's copy has only in-frame clones and leaves some out. The table has roughly 150,000 clones, 76% seen once. The sample taken for sequencing was PBMCs. These receptor sequences come from a male donor in good health and CMV-seronegative.

The chain uses TRBV7-2 and TRBJ2-4; perhaps TRBD2 as D (5 bases). Germline values: CDR1 SGHTA, CDR2 FQGNSA. The CDR3 length is 13 residues. Trimming cost V 1 base and J 8 bases, with 9 bases left between them. The CDR3 reads CASSLEREDIQYF. The CDR3 DNA reads as TGTGCCAGCAGCTTAGAGAGGGAAGACATTCAGTACTTC.

The CDR3 DNA sequence: TGTGCCAGCAGACGTGGACTAGCTAACTACAATGAGCAGTTCTTC. This translates into CASRRGLANYNEQFF. V gene TRBV7-2 combines with J gene TRBJ2-1; 8 bases align to TRBD2. Trimming removed 6 bases from V and 3 bases from J; junction bases left unmatched: 7. Germline loops: CDR1 SGHTA, CDR2 FQGNSA. The CDR3 covers 15 residues.

The rearrangement joins TRBV7-6 to TRBJ2-7; D might be TRBD2 (6 bases). V was pared by 5 bases and J by 2 bases, with 19 bases between. Germline V gives CDR1 SGHVS, CDR2 FNYEAQ. This CDR3 region has 16 residues. CDR3 region: CASSGLEGTSPYEQYF. The CDR3 DNA reads as TGTGCCAGCAGCGGGTTGGAGGGTACGTCCCCCTACGAGCAGTACTTC.

The gene calls are TRBV18 and TRBJ1-5; 7 bases are shared with TRBD1. This CDR3 region has 13 residues. Germline values: CDR1 KGHSH, CDR2 LQKENI. V trimming: 2 bases; J trimming: 7 bases; junction bases outside the gene matches: 2. The CDR3 here is CASSPTGEQPQHF. The DNA of the CDR3 is TGTGCCAGCTCACCAACAGGGGAACAGCCCCAGCATTTT.

The chain combines TRBV5-1 with TRBJ2-5, with 8 bases lining up with TRBD2. This CDR3 has 14 amino acids. Germline assignment: CDR1 SGHRS and CDR2 YFSETQ. Trimming took 5 bases from V and 1 from J; bases not matched to a gene: 4. The CDR3 sequence: CASRIAGTQETQYF. In nucleotides, the CDR3 is TGCGCCAGCAGAATAGCGGGGACCCAAGAGACCCAGTACTTC.

This clone has only one observation. The chain recombines TRBV7-3 with TRBJ2-5; 10 bases match TRBD1. There are 13 residues in the CDR3. The V gene's germline CDR1 is SGHTA and CDR2 FQGTGA. With V trimmed by 5 bases and J by 4 bases, 1 base remained unmatched. CDR3 region: CASSRTGGETQYF. The DNA for the CDR3 is TGTGCCAGCAGCCGGACAGGGGGAGAGACCCAGTACTTC.

The chain couples TRBV19 to TRBJ2-3, with 14 bases that match TRBD2. V was pared by 5 bases and J by 6 bases, with 4 bases of the junction left unmatched. Germline assignment: CDR1 LNHDA and CDR2 SQIVND (reference sequence). This CDR3 has 15 amino acids. CDR3 DNA: TGTGCCAGTAGTCCCGGGACTAGCGGGAGTGATACGCAGTATTTT. Translating gives CASSPGTSGSDTQYF.

This chain uses TRBV28 with TRBJ2-7; TRBD1 is a possible D gene (6 bases). V was cut by 7 bases and J by 6 bases, with 16 bases left in between. The germline gives CDR1 MDHEN, CDR2 SYDVKM. This CDR3 has 13 amino acids. Written as DNA, the CDR3 is TGTGCCAGCATCTCCACAGTAGGGGGCGAGCAGTACTTC. Encoded protein: CASISTVGGEQYF.

About this clone: One end of the junction varies from germline; a read error may be responsible. V and J are TRBV7-9 and TRBJ1-2; 7 positions agree with TRBD1. The CDR3 spans 15 residues. Germline CDR1 is SEHNR and CDR2 is FQNEAQ (reference sequence). CDR3 nucleotides: TGTTCCAGCAGTGAGACAGGGTTTACACACTATGGCTACACCTTC. Its translation is CSSSETGFTHYGYTF.

This sequence joins TRBV7-9 and TRBJ2-6; D is ambiguous. V lost 1 base and J 0 bases, leaving 10 bases between the germline ends. From germline, CDR1 is SEHNR and CDR2 FQNEAQ (reference sequence). This CDR3 comprises 17 residues. CDR3 sequence reads: CASSLDYRSSGANVLTF. Here the CDR3 DNA reads TGTGCCAGCAGCTTAGATTACAGATCCTCTGGGGCCAACGTCCTGACTTTC.

This clone was seen a handful of times. The chain recombines TRBV5-6 with TRBJ1-2; maybe TRBD1 (6 bases). Between the trimmed V and J ends, which lost 5 bases and 1 base, there was a span of 21 bases. From germline, CDR1 is SGHDT and CDR2 YYEEEE. The CDR3 runs 17 residues. The CDR3 region has the DNA TGTGCCAGCAGTGAGGAACTGCAGGGGCCTTTTAACTATGGCTACACCTTC. Translating it yields CASSEELQGPFNYGYTF. Full variable domain (remainder filled in from reference TRBV5-6 and TRBJ1-2): DAGVTQSPTHLIKTRGQQVTLRCSPKSGHDTVSWYQQALGQGPQFIFQYYEEEERQRGNFPDRFSGHQFPNYSSELNVNALLLGDSALYLCASSEELQGPFNYGYTFGSGTRLTVV.

The chain uses TRBV28 and TRBJ1-1, with TRBD1 matching 8 bases. The CDR3 spans 13 residues. CDR1 and CDR2 from the germline V gene are MDHEN and SYDVKM. The V gene end was trimmed by 6 bases and the J gene end by 4 bases; junction bases not matched to a gene: 4. CDR3 DNA: TGTGCCAGCAGCACGGACAGGGTCACTGAAGCTTTCTTT. Residues: CASSTDRVTEAFF.

This clone was seen only a few times. The chain uses TRBV27 and TRBJ2-3, with 11 positions matching TRBD2. The length of the CDR3 is 18 residues. Germline V gene data show CDR1 as MNHEY and CDR2 as SMNVEV (reference sequence). The J segment lost 1 base and the V segment lost 2 bases, leaving 8 bases of the junction unmatched. CDR3 region: CASSLVAGGPLGTDTQYF. CDR3 nucleotides: TGTGCCAGCAGTTTAGTAGCGGGAGGGCCCCTTGGCACAGATACGCAGTATTTT.

The chain carries TRBV5-6 and TRBJ2-1; 8 nucleotides align to TRBD1. The CDR3 is 16 amino acids. Germline V gene data show CDR1 as SGHDT and CDR2 as YYEEEE. Germline trimming cut 7 bases from V and 7 bases from J; bases unmatched to any gene: 16. Here the CDR3 reads CASEIMTGANRNEQFF. DNA of the CDR3: TGTGCCAGCGAAATTATGACAGGGGCGAATCGGAATGAGCAGTTCTTC.